This TCR beta chain is from a study of response to subunit inactivated influenza vaccine. Study-wide points: Authors suggested few new T cells are recruited by each seasonal influenza vaccination.

TCRdb itself ran the RT-PCR reads through MiXCR, one entry per CDR3 protein. The table records roughly 460,000 distinct CDR3 sequences, approximately 9.9% of them present only once. The V end was cut by 5 bases, the J end by 5 bases, with 18 bases between. CDR3 length: 15 amino acids. Germline V gives CDR1 MNHEY, CDR2 SVGEGT. Of note for this clonotype: Its antigen is not known.

The chain links TRBV6-2 or TRBV6-3 to TRBJ1-1; D might be TRBD1 (5 bases). Here the sequenced sample was PBMCs from blood, taken about 40 days after vaccination. The source of this sequence is a man aged 45 to 65 who received an inactivated influenza vaccine. As DNA, the CDR3 is TGTGCCAGCAGTCCGACGGGGCCAGGAAAGACTGAAGCTTTCTTT. Translating it yields CASSPTGPGKTEAFF.